A selection of T cell receptor beta chains follows, all from one sample in a study of blood T cell repertoires in COVID-19. Profiling relied on immunoSEQ multiplex PCR, and the TCRdb table lists in-frame clones only, not all of them. This table holds under 15,000 clones, approximately 80% found once. Sequenced input: peripheral blood. The receptor source for this set is a human donor in a cohort sampled during active COVID-19. Both conserved end residues are part of each CDR3. The listing skips clone size in some rows; elsewhere it reads once, few, many or a size class.

clone size	V gene	J gene	CDR3 length	CDR3 protein
.	TRBV4-1	TRBJ1-1	14	CASSQAFMNTEAFF
.	TRBV6-1	TRBJ2-7	15	CASSEASGGSYEQYF
.	TRBV6-6	TRBJ2-1	11	CASRSYNEQFF
.	TRBV24-1	TRBJ2-5	15	CATSDPSGDGETQYF
few	TRBV5-1	TRBJ2-2	15	CASSRGGTPTGELFF
.	TRBV7-9	TRBJ2-1	15	CASSLRQGAENEQFF
.	TRBV29-1	TRBJ2-2	14	CSVRSGGAIGELFF
once	TRBV4-1	TRBJ2-3	18	CASSQVPPSGGAQNTQYF
medium-sized	TRBV6-2/TRBV6-3	TRBJ1-1	12	CASSYPYTEAFF
.	TRBV7-3	TRBJ1-3	13	CASSLLGENTIYF
.	TRBV6-5	TRBJ2-3	14	CASRRTGSTDTQYF